This T cell receptor beta chain comes out of a study of T-cell memory formation after mild COVID-19. Overall study context: TCR clustering was largely donor specific.

Constant-segment-primed 5'RACE gave TCR alpha and TCR beta cDNA libraries with sample barcodes and UMIs. A single record per CDR3 protein comes from TCRdb applying MiXCR to the 5' RACE reads. Found here are about 600,000 distinct CDR3 sequences, about 20% of them singletons; the top ten hold roughly 8.3%. Regarding the study as a whole: Later expanders leaned toward CD4+, whereas clones contracting from day 15 to 85 were balanced CD4/CD8. Among clones peaking at day 37 in the second wave, SARS-CoV-2 specificity remained unconfirmed.

Concerning this clonotype: Its specificity is not known.

With 5 bases removed from V and 6 bases from J, the gap between germline ends came to 27 bases. This CDR3 has 17 residues. Germline CDR1 and CDR2: SGHKS and YYEKEE (reference sequence). The chain combines TRBV5-5 with TRBJ2-7; weak D call: TRBD2 (6 bases). Specimen: PBMCs or a T cell subset sorted from them (not recorded which). This sequence was found in an adult woman who had mild COVID-19 (a few samples of this study predate the infection). Cell type and time point are not known. CDR3 bases: TGTGCCAGCAGTTCCGCTACCCCCACCGATCGGCGGGGCGAGCAGTACTTC. It translates to CASSSATPTDRRGEQYF. Full variable domain (rest looked up from reference TRBV5-5 and TRBJ2-7): DAGVTQSPTHLIKTRGQQVTLRCSPISGHKSVSWYQQVLGQGPQFIFQYYEKEERGRGNFPDRFSARQFPNYSSELNVNALLLGDSALYLCASSSATPTDRRGEQYFGPGTRLTVT.